This T cell receptor (beta chain) was obtained from a study of CD8 T cells in ankylosing spondylitis. Germline loops: CDR1 MDHEN, CDR2 SYDVKM. The CDR3 has 13 amino acids. The V and J ends lost 10 bases and 6 bases respectively, with 16 bases between them. TCRdb re-called the 5' RACE reads with MiXCR, one entry per CDR3 protein. The sample lists approximately 350,000 distinct CDR3 sequences; approximately 22% were seen once. This sequence originates from a male donor with ankylosing spondylitis or in good health (not recorded which). The sequenced material came from blood, either unsorted or a sorted T cell fraction (not recorded which). The J gene is TRBJ2-1, the V gene TRBV28; D is perhaps TRBD1 (6 bases). In nucleotides, the CDR3 is TGTGCCACCAGCCAGGGGAATGGCAATGAGCAGTTCTTC. Encoded protein: CATSQGNGNEQFF.